This entry features one T cell receptor (beta chain) sequence. Its specific antigen is unknown. No much larger clone is present one base from it, and per-base qualities are unavailable. Patients with a history of autoimmune disease or receiving systemic immunosuppression were excluded from the trial. Peripheral blood for TCR sequencing was drawn from every dose cohort at baseline, at cycle 4 day 1 and at cycle 7 day 1. The samples were drawn from a first-in-human, open-label, multicenter phase I dose-escalation trial of ivuxolimab. Adults with locally advanced or metastatic melanoma, renal cell carcinoma, hepatocellular carcinoma or head and neck squamous cell carcinoma were enrolled in the trial. Before TCR sequencing, CD4+ and CD8+ T cells were separately sorted from peripheral blood. Genomic DNA was isolated from the sorted cells so that the TCRbeta CDR3 region could be sequenced. The immunoSEQ Assay was used for sequencing of TCRbeta CDR3 regions. The clones in this table, taken by TCRdb from immuneACCESS, are in-frame only. Not every clone is retained; where verified, under half of the shortfall comes from an unresolved V gene, and the cause of the rest is unknown. The sample table contains about 13,000 clones; only one count was recorded for about two thirds of them. The ten largest clonotypes hold around 39% of the sample.

This sample was included in a study of OX40 agonist ivuxolimab in advanced cancers. About the study as a whole: Ivuxolimab, which targeted the costimulatory receptor OX40 (CD134), was an agonistic, fully human IgG2 monoclonal antibody. Peripheral TCRbeta sequencing was intended to test whether TCR sequence diversity was altered and clonal T-cell expansion was caused by ivuxolimab. Of the roughly 51 patients in dose escalation, approximately 20 had hepatocellular carcinoma, around 15 had melanoma, 9 had renal cell carcinoma and 9 had head and neck cancer. In the dose-escalation cohort, more than 75% of patients were male, and the mean age was roughly 60 years, with a range of about 20 to 79. The paper describes the monotherapy dose-escalation part (N ≈ 50 patients) of the phase I trial of ivuxolimab. Intravenous ivuxolimab was administered to patients every 2 weeks at six dose levels: 0.01, 0.1, 0.3, 1.5, 3 and 10 mg/kg. Partial responses were achieved by three dose-escalation patients, of whom one had hepatocellular carcinoma and two had cutaneous melanoma. Prior anti-PD-1, anti-PD-L1 or anti-CTLA-4 therapy was permitted, and checkpoint inhibitors had been received by about 44% of dose-escalation patients. The study at large found these results: Which antigens the clonally expanded peripheral T cells were specific for was not determined. Partial responders in the 0.1-3.0 mg/kg groups had among the lowest normalized peripheral clonal expansion, especially among CD8+ T cells. At doses of 0.1 to 3.0 mg/kg, clonal expansion of both CD4+ and CD8+ blood T cells was observed from baseline to week 6. Low levels of normalized T-cell clonal expansion were also seen in some patients who did not respond. After ivuxolimab, CD8+ T cells had more expanded clones than CD4+ T cells on average.

The sequencing here drew on CD4+ or CD8+ T cells sorted from blood, taken in a trial of the OX40 agonist ivuxolimab. This clonotype originated in an adult with an advanced solid tumor such as melanoma, head and neck, liver or kidney cancer.

The DNA reads TGTGCCTGGAGTGTAGCGGCAGGCTCCTACGAGCAGTACTTC. Translated, this gives CAWSVAAGSYEQYF. Rearrangement joined TRBV30 to TRBJ2-7, with TRBD2 tentatively as D gene (5 bases match). The CDR1 and CDR2 encoded by the germline V gene (reference sequence) are GTSNPN and SVGIG. V is pared back by 0 bases and J by 0 bases, with 9 bases lying between the germline termini. Taken from cysteine to phenylalanine, the CDR3 has 14 residues. Of all the DNA, just the CDR3 is kept, 42 bases in frame from base 1.